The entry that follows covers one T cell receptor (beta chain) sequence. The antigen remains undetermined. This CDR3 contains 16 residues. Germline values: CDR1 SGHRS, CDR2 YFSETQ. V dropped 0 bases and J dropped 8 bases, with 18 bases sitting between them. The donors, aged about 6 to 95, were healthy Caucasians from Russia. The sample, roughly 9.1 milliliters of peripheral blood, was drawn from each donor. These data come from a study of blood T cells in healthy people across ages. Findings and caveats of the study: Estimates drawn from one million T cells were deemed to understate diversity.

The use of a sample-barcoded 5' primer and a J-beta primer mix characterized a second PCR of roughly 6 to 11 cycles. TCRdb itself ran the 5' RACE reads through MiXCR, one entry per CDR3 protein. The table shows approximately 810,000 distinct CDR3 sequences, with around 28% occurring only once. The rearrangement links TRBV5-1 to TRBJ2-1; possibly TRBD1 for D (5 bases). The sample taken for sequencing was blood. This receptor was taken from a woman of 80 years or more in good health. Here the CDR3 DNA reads TGCGCCAGCAGCTTGGGGGCAGGGCGCCTTGGGGATGAGCAGTTCTTC. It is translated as CASSLGAGRLGDEQFF. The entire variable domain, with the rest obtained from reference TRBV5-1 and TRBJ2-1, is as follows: KAGVTQTPRYLIKTRGQQVTLSCSPISGHRSVSWYQQTPGQGLQFLFEYFSETQRNKGNFPGRFSGRQFSNSRSEMNVSTLELGDSALYLCASSLGAGRLGDEQFFGPGTRLTVL.